This T cell receptor beta chain comes out of a study of blood T cell repertoires in COVID-19. Across the whole study: Donors in the United States, Italy and Spain gave samples during acute or convalescent COVID-19. T cells, B-cell-depleted T cells, or PBMCs provided the cDNA or gDNA that served as material.

Seattle's enrolled individuals joined amid active infection and were then monitored longitudinally. The CDR3 contains 15 residues. Germline CDR1 MDHEN, CDR2 SYDVKM. J was trimmed by 7 bases and V by 5 bases; bases with no gene match: 6. In the original analysis: Reference gene primer amplification gave estimated nucleated cell counts. The data were produced by immunoSEQ multiplex PCR, yet TCRdb's version contains in-frame clones alone and is incomplete. V and J calls and clone size follow that table, whereas D and trimming were derived from the DNA. The sample has 450,000 or so clones; approximately 90% are singletons. This clone was observed a single time.

This receptor was identified in a middle-aged woman with COVID-19, enrolled during active disease. This chain joins TRBV28 and TRBJ1-6; 9 nucleotides match TRBD1. Sequenced: peripheral blood. Here the CDR3 reads CASSAPGQGNSPLHF. The CDR3 DNA is TGTGCCAGCAGTGCCCCGGGACAGGGAAATTCACCCCTCCACTTT.